The 7 T cell receptor beta chains listed next were all sequenced from one sample in a study of PD-1 blockade in classical Hodgkin lymphoma. After autologous stem cell transplantation all patients relapsed, and prior brentuximab vedotin exposure differed between cohorts. TCRdb's copy holds only in-frame clones and misses some; the assay was immunoSEQ multiplex PCR. The table includes 90,000 to 130,000 clones, about nine tenths detected once. Here the sequenced sample was peripheral blood mononuclear cells (PBMCs), taken before the second cycle of nivolumab. These receptors were obtained from a human donor with classical Hodgkin lymphoma.

This sequence joins TRBV30 and TRBJ1-1, with D tentatively TRBD1 (5 bases). The CDR3 runs 13 residues. The germline V and J ends were trimmed by 4 bases and 10 bases, with 19 bases remaining between them. Germline V gene data show CDR1 as GTSNPN and CDR2 as SVGIG (reference sequence). The CDR3 DNA sequence: TGTGCCTGGAAACTTGTAGGGGCTCCGGGAGCTTTCTTT. Amino acids: CAWKLVGAPGAFF.

This clone was counted once. J is TRBJ1-1 and V is TRBV7-9; D possibly corresponds to TRBD1 (6 bases). From germline, CDR1 is SEHNR and CDR2 FQNEAQ (reference sequence). CDR3 length: 15 residues. Trimming pared 5 bases from V and 3 bases from J, leaving 16 bases between. The CDR3 bases are TGTGCCAGCAGCCCCGTGAGGGACACAGACACTGAAGCTTTCTTT. As protein: CASSPVRDTDTEAFF.

Concerning this clone: Within the sample, other DNA sequences also encode this same CDR3. This sequence joins TRBV12-5 and TRBJ2-3, with D perhaps assigned TRBD1 or TRBD2 (6 bases each). This CDR3 contains 13 residues. With 2 bases removed from V and 5 bases from J, the gap between germline ends came to 8 bases. Germline V CDR1 and CDR2: LGHNT, FRNRAP. CDR3 DNA: TGTGCTAGTGGTTTGAGGGGGGAAGATACGCAGTATTTT. This sequence encodes CASGLRGEDTQYF.

The genes are TRBV5-1 and TRBJ2-5; 8 bases align to TRBD1. CDR3 size: 14 residues. J lost 3 bases, V lost 1 base, and 2 bases had no gene match. The germline V gene encodes CDR1 SGHRS and CDR2 YFSETQ. CDR3 sequence reads: CASSLQDREETQYF. The DNA for the CDR3 is TGCGCCAGCAGCTTGCAGGACAGGGAAGAGACCCAGTACTTC.

The chain couples TRBV6-4 to TRBJ2-3, with D possibly TRBD2 on 5 matching bases. The CDR3 spans 15 residues. Germline V gene lookup returns CDR1 MRHNA and CDR2 SNTAGT. V was trimmed by 7 bases and J by 0 bases, leaving 14 bases between them. CDR3 sequence (DNA): TGTGCCAGCATCGGGAAGAGATCTAGCACAGATACGCAGTATTTT. It is translated as CASIGKRSSTDTQYF.

The rearrangement links TRBV28 to TRBJ1-4, with D hard to call. V lost 3 bases and J 10 bases, leaving 9 bases between the germline ends. Germline lookup yields CDR1 MDHEN and CDR2 SYDVKM. This CDR3 contains 12 residues. CDR3 in amino acids: CASSFRGVKLFF. The CDR3 coding sequence is TGTGCCAGCAGTTTTCGGGGAGTAAAACTGTTTTTT.

The rearrangement joins TRBV5-4 to TRBJ2-7, with TRBD2 matching 13 bases. CDR1 and CDR2 from the germline V gene are SGHNT and YYREEE (reference sequence). This CDR3 is built from 14 residues. V lost 3 bases and J lost 5; bases outside the gene matches: 2. The CDR3 DNA sequence: TGTGCCAGCAGCTGGACTAGCGGGAGCCACGAGCAGTACTTC. Translating it yields CASSWTSGSHEQYF.